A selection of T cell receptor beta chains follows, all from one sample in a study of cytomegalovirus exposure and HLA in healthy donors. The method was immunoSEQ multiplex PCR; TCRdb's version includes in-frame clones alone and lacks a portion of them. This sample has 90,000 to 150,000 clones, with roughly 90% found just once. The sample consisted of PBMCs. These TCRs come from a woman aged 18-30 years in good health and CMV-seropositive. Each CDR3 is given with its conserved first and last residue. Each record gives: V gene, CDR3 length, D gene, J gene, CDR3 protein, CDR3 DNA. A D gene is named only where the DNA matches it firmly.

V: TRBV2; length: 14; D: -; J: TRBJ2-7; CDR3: CASSEQGSSYEQYF; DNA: TGTGCCAGCAGTGAACAGGGGTCTTCCTACGAGCAGTACTTC
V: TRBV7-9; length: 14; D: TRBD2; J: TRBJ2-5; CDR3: CASSSSGSKETQYF; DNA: TGTGCCAGCAGCTCTAGCGGTTCTAAAGAGACCCAGTACTTC
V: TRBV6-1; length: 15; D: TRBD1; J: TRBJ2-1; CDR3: CASRRTGVANNEQFF; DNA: TGTGCCAGCAGGCGGACAGGCGTTGCCAACAATGAGCAGTTCTTC
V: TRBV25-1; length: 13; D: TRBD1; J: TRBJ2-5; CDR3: CASQQGNQETQYF; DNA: TGTGCCAGCCAACAGGGGAATCAAGAGACCCAGTACTTC
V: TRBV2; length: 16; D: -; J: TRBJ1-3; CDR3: CASSESTGSPGNTIYF; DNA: TGTGCCAGCAGTGAATCGACGGGATCTCCTGGAAACACCATATATTTT
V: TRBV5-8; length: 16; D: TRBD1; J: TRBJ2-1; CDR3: CASSPWGQGAYNEQFF; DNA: TGTGCCAGCAGCCCATGGGGACAGGGAGCCTACAATGAGCAGTTCTTC
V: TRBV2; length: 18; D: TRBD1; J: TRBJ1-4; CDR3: CASSEGQGAFATNEKLFF; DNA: TGTGCCAGCAGTGAGGGACAGGGGGCCTTTGCAACTAATGAAAAACTGTTTTTT
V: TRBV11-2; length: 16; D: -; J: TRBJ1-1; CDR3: CASSSQLQRMNTEAFF; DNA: TGTGCCAGCAGCTCCCAACTCCAACGTATGAACACTGAAGCTTTCTTT
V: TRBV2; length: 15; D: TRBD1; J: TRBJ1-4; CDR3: CASRITDRGGEKLFF; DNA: TGTGCCAGCAGGATAACCGACAGGGGAGGTGAAAAACTGTTTTTT
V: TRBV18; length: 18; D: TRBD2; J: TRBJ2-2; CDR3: CASSPLAGASVGTGELFF; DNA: TGTGCCAGCTCACCACTAGCGGGGGCTTCGGTGGGCACCGGGGAGCTGTTTTTT
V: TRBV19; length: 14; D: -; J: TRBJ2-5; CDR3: CASSPSGRQETQYF; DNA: TGTGCCAGTAGTCCCAGCGGGCGTCAAGAGACCCAGTACTTC
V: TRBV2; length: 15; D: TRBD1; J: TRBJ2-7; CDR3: CASRPLRDRSYEQYF; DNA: TGTGCCAGCAGACCTCTCCGGGACAGATCCTACGAGCAGTACTTC
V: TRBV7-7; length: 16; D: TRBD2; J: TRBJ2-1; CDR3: CASSPLGLAPYNEQFF; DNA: TGTGCTAGCAGCCCCCTAGGACTAGCGCCATACAATGAGCAGTTCTTC
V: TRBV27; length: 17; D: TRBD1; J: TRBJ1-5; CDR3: CASSLTAGTASNQPQHF; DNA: TGTGCCAGCAGTTTAACCGCGGGGACAGCTAGCAATCAGCCCCAGCATTTT